The source of this T cell receptor beta chain is a study of shared clonotypes between healthy human individuals. For the study at large: The plates for each donor numbered three CD4 naive, three CD4 memory, two CD8 naive and one CD8 memory.

Donors, healthy HIV-negative adults, lacked recent acute infections or vaccinations. Regarding the study as a whole: Naive subsets generally had larger estimated richness than memory subsets.

Comments on this clone: What it recognizes is unknown.

In the sorted-subset replicate PCRs, around 220 ng DNA, roughly 30,000 T cell genomes, was used. Sequencing was performed with immunoSEQ multiplex PCR; in TCRdb, only in-frame clones are kept and a portion is missing. Of 950,000 to 1,300,000 clones in the sample, around four fifths are singletons; the top ten hold roughly 1.4%. Trimming cost V 4 bases and J 2 bases, with 11 bases left between them. CDR1 is SGHTA and CDR2 is FQGNSA in the germline V gene. The CDR3 has 14 amino acids. The receptor's source is a man younger than 35 in good health. Sequences were obtained from memory CD4+ T cells sorted from blood. Subset meaning: CD45RA-negative fraction. The chain has TRBV7-2 and TRBJ2-5; D could derive from TRBD1 or TRBD2 (5 bases each). This chain's CDR3 is CASSSGTRQETQYF. The CDR3 coding sequence is TGTGCCAGCAGCTCCGGGACCCGGCAAGAGACCCAGTACTTC.